This entry is about one T cell receptor beta chain. The antigen is undetermined. This sample was taken from a study of beta chain features in type 1 diabetes. Study findings and constraints: Within the patient group, naive, central memory and Treg TCRB repertoires appeared more similar to each other than within healthy donors. Shortening that was moderate but significant affected the TCRB CDR3s of Type 1 diabetes patients in all four CD4+ subsets.

Every bit of the isolated RNA underwent reverse transcription, so sequencing read expressed TCRB transcripts. The table came from immunoSEQ multiplex PCR; TCRdb's copy has only in-frame clones and leaves some out. Found here are hundreds of thousands of clones, about an eighth of them singletons; the top ten hold 0.03% to 0.045%. The source material was naive CD4+ T cells from blood. The sequence derives from a man aged 18 to 30 with type 1 diabetes.

The CDR3 DNA follows: TGCAGCGTTGATGGCGGGGCCGACCAAGAGACCCAGTACTTC. Translation: CSVDGGADQETQYF. This sequence joins TRBV29-1 and TRBJ2-5, with a tentative D call TRBD2 (6 bases). The CDR3 spans 14 residues. Trimming cost V 3 bases and J 0 bases, with 11 bases left between them. Germline values: CDR1 SQVTM, CDR2 ANQGSEA.